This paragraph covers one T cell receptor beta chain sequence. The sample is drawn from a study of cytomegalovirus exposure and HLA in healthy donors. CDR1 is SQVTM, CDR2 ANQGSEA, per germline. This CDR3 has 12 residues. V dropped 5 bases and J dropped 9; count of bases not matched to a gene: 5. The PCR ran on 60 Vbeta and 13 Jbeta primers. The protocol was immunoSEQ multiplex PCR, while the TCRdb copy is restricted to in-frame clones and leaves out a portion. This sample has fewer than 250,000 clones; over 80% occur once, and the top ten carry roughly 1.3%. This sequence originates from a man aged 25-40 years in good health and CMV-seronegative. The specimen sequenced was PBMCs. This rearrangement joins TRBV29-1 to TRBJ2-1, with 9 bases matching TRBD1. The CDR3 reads CSVNRGQGEQFF. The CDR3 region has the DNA TGCAGCGTTAACAGGGGGCAGGGTGAGCAGTTCTTC.